Reported below is one TCR beta chain. This sample is drawn from a study of cytomegalovirus exposure and HLA in healthy donors. Germline V gene lookup returns CDR1 LNHNV and CDR2 YYDKDF (reference sequence). This CDR3 has 16 amino acids. The V end was cut by 0 bases, the J end by 4 bases, with 15 bases between. Primers: 60 Vbeta forward and 13 Jbeta reverse. Generated by immunoSEQ multiplex PCR, the TCRdb table keeps only in-frame clones and is missing some. The sample carries roughly 120,000 clones, about four fifths recorded once. This clonotype was sampled from a woman in her thirties or forties in good health and CMV-seronegative. The V gene is TRBV15, the J gene TRBJ1-2; TRBD1 might be the D (6 bases). The sequencing sample was made of PBMCs. The CDR3 is CATSRDLAGDTYGYTF. Here the CDR3 DNA reads TGTGCCACCAGCAGAGATCTGGCAGGGGACACCTATGGCTACACCTTC.